This T cell receptor beta chain derives from a study of cytomegalovirus exposure and HLA in healthy donors (dated by TCRdb to the late 2010s). Looking at the study overall: An earlier analysis of several hundred of the donors reported around 280 Gb of sequence data and 95 million to 130 million unique TCR beta sequences obtained from roughly 170 million T cells. Class I and class II HLA loci were covered by the typing at four-digit resolution. The study used immunosequencing to profile the T cell repertoires of 666 subjects and linked those repertoires to cytomegalovirus serostatus. In the later analysis, no new phenotypic data were used to find candidate immune exposures; instead, reliance was placed on TCR beta sequences and their occurrence across donors. Approximately 310 gigabases of sequencing data and roughly 81 million unique TCR sequences made up an early release that covered roughly 670 HLA-typed donors. A later analysis re-analyzed previously published TCR beta repertoires from roughly 690 donors and added high-resolution HLA genotyping to study TCR occurrence patterns. The number of typed donors differed by locus: about 620-640 for A, B, C, DRB1 and DQB1; 522 for DQA1; fewer than 610 for DPA1; and 400 to 480 for DPB1. Genome-wide SNP genotypes for about 55% of the 666 donors were used in a later genetic analysis, which treated that subset as a discovery cohort. On average, 235,054 unique TCR beta nucleotide sequences were sequenced per donor among some 420 genotyped donors of the cohort, with around 19% of those sequences being non-productive. High-throughput TCR immunosequencing, statistical association of individual TCRs with disease status, and machine learning were combined to predict cytomegalovirus infection status. An earlier analysis of approximately 580 of the donors used high-throughput TCR beta sequencing to judge whether each TCR beta V gene segment behaved as functional or pseudogenic. The genetic ancestry cluster associated with self-reported Caucasian donors included 81% of the 300 to 450 genotyped donors. The study aimed to test whether signatures of past pathogen exposure could be identified by cataloging public T cell receptors. Donor age, sex, ethnicity and CMV serostatus were compiled alongside the repertoire data. All discovery cohort repertoires had been generated on a single sequencing platform. A few DR-DQ haplotypes were treated as single units for association and clustering because of strong linkage in the cohort. In addition to the first cohort of 500 to 850 subjects, a separate validation cohort of approximately 110 different subjects was used.

The cohort comprised some 680 healthy bone marrow donors. At the time of sampling, all cohort members were nominally healthy, though unrecorded immune exposures were likely present. CMV serostatus was positive for almost 300 and negative for 352 of the 666 cohort members, and was not recorded for this donor. A peripheral blood sample was collected from each donor, and TCR beta sequencing was performed on peripheral blood mononuclear cells. The Qiagen DNeasy Blood Extraction Kit was used to extract genomic DNA from the blood cell samples. Comments on this clone: No antigen is known for it. The sample holds no much larger clone one base away, and base qualities are not on file.

Inclusive of the bounding cysteine and phenylalanine, the CDR3 is 14 residues long. Of the read, only the CDR3 DNA is kept; its 42 bases are in frame from base 1. The germline V gene gives CDR1 as SGHTA and CDR2 as FQGNSA. V lost 5 bases and J lost 4 bases; the stretch between them is 11 bases long. Overall study outcomes, separate from this receptor: In an earlier analysis of about 550 of the donors, most TCR beta V segments were observed in productive rearrangements about 87% or about 30% of the time, broadly matching IMGT annotations. Presence/absence analyses assumed roughly uniform sequencing depth across donors, an assumption that may not hold. The classifier was reported to diagnose cytomegalovirus status with high specificity and sensitivity in both the original cohort and the validation cohort. The cohort was sequenced for TCR beta chains only, and without alpha or paired-chain data the features that could be detected were limited. While some public TCRs were present in many individuals, most TCR sequences turned up only very rarely across donors. In the study, approximately 160 TCR beta chains were listed as associated with cytomegalovirus. It was suggested by the authors that the approach could potentially be generalized to other disease states and immunological phenotypes. A group of highly shared sequence variants was considered likely to be a technical artifact of the sequencing pipeline. A further reported finding was that TCR beta sequences accurately predicted the HLA-A and HLA-B alleles for most subjects in the first cohort. A later genetic analysis reported fewer N-insertions in productive TCRs among donors in an Asian-associated ancestry cluster than the approximately 670-donor mean. In a later analysis, TCR association rates were found to vary across HLA loci, with the most associated TCRs seen for DRB1 alleles and the fewest for HLA-C alleles. Linkage disequilibrium might explain the correlated functional status among segregating V segments, but an unknown experimental factor could not be ruled out. Immune exposure information for the cohort was limited to CMV serostatus. A later analysis reported that several top co-occurrence clusters appeared linked to parvovirus B19, influenza, CMV and Epstein-Barr virus. Because HLA typing was missing for some donors at each locus, association tests included only the typed subset. Because the 87-base-pair reads could not distinguish some IMGT-functional V segments, including TRBV6-2 and TRBV6-3, those segments were excluded. In a later analysis, HLA-associated TCR beta chains showed more clonal expansion and lower generation probabilities than non-associated chains that were equally common. When HLA alleles, especially DR and DQ, strongly co-occurred, TCR associations were difficult to assign to individual alleles. Three of the identified cytomegalovirus-associated TCR beta chains were confirmed in vitro to be specific for cytomegalovirus antigens. According to a later analysis, most CMV-associated TCR beta chains appeared to be HLA-restricted, and the HLA associations seemed to be driven largely by CMV exposure. Because counts were too low, roughly 18 rarely observed V segments, including chromosome 9 orphons, were left out of the earlier analysis of a few hundred of the donors. A later analysis associated some 17,000 TCR beta sequences with specific HLA alleles at a false discovery rate of 0.05. V-gene and J-gene trimming of TCR beta chains was associated with a missense DCLRE1C variant in a later genetic analysis, and the association was replicated in an independent cohort.

Library preparation used the immunoSEQ multiplex PCR assay. For the multiplex PCR, a mixture combining 60 forward primers for TCR Vbeta segments and 13 reverse primers for TCR Jbeta segments was used. The CDR3 region of rearranged TCR beta genes was amplified from genomic DNA by a multiplex PCR assay. The amplified TCR beta libraries were sequenced on the Illumina HiSeq System as 87-base-pair reads. Under the source paper's analysis protocol: In a later analysis, tens of millions of unique TCR beta chains were counted across the 500 to 700 repertoires, and roughly 11 million of these chains were shared by at least two donors. Raw reads were error-corrected and collapsed into unique sequences with a nearest-neighbor algorithm that merged closely related sequences to remove PCR and sequencing errors. CDR3 sequences were aligned to IMGT reference sequences to assign V, D and J gene segments. For a sequence to be retained, at least a six-nucleotide match to both a V gene segment and a J gene segment was required. Rearrangements were called productive when the CDR3 lacked stop codons and stayed in frame with V and J; all others were non-productive. CDR3 was defined according to IMGT convention as the region running from the second conserved V-encoded cysteine to the conserved J-encoded phenylalanine. In an earlier analysis of approximately 590 of the donors, sequences lacking an unambiguous match to a single V gene segment were excluded. In an earlier analysis of approximately 500 of the donors, a V segment was called functional when productive rearrangements were above 56.7%, and segregating when the standard deviation between donors exceeded 5%. A statistical classification framework was built for diagnosing cytomegalovirus status from the catalog of TCR beta chain sequences. A later analysis assigned V and J genes by comparing TCR nucleotide sequences with IMGT/GENE-DB human TR gene sequences. Using the TCRdist pipeline, a later analysis assigned CDR3 sequences along with most-parsimonious VDJ recombination scenarios. In a later analysis, each TCR beta chain was defined by its CDR3 amino acid sequence together with its V-gene family, and reads without a unique V-gene family were excluded. To address suspected cross-contamination and a sequencing artifact, a later analysis removed around 600 highly shared, low-generation-probability nucleotide sequences. In a later analysis, a clonal expansion index for each public chain was calculated from normalized within-repertoire ranks of inferred template counts. A later analysis computed generation probabilities with a VDJ recombination model fitted to out-of-frame rearrangements, and checked the results against IGoR. In a later analysis, TCR-TCR, TCR-HLA and TCR-CMV co-occurrence was scored with hypergeometric tests, and a repertoire-size bias correction was applied to TCR pairs. False discovery rates were estimated in a later analysis by permuting HLA or CMV assignments 20 times. A later analysis grouped co-occurring TCRs with DBSCAN, adding TCRdist sequence similarity when clustering within HLA-allele-positive subsets. Repertoires with fewer than 30,000 or more than 120,000 public chains, plus five repertoires with anomalous nucleotide sharing, were excluded from co-occurrence clustering. In its TCRdb copy, this immuneACCESS table keeps in-frame sequences only and misses some clones. Where compared with another copy, unresolved V genes explain less than half of these, and the others have no known cause. That table is the source of V, J and clone size, and D and trimming were worked out from the DNA. The sample includes 160,000 or so clones, with about two thirds observed a single time. The ten biggest clones cover about 2.5% of the sample.

The chain was built from TRBV7-2 and TRBJ2-2; the D region possibly corresponds to TRBD1 (5 bases align). The sequence was obtained from a human donor in good health. The sample consisted of PBMCs. The DNA sequence is TGTGCCAGCAGCCCCAGGGTGACCACCGGGGAGCTGTTTTTT. This translates into CASSPRVTTGELFF. This CDR3, with the reference TRBV7-2 and TRBJ2-2 proteins standing in past its ends, gives the full variable domain GAGVSQSPSNKVTEKGKDVELRCDPISGHTALYWYRQSLGQGLEFLIYFQGNSAPDKSGLPSDRFSAERTGGSVSTLTIQRTQQEDSAVYLCASSPRVTTGELFFGEGSRLTVL.